This T cell receptor beta chain was identified in a study of blood T cell repertoires in COVID-19. Study-wide background: Sites in the United States, Italy and Spain provided acute and convalescent COVID-19 samples. PBMCs, B-cell-depleted T cells, or T cells provided the cDNA or gDNA that made up the material.

The Seattle site enrolled patients during active infection and followed them longitudinally. Under the authors' procedure: Amplified reference gene primers provided the basis for estimating nucleated cell counts. Here immunoSEQ multiplex PCR was the method, and the copy in TCRdb shows in-frame clones only, minus some. V, J and clone size are those of that table, while D and trimming were read from the DNA. The sample includes around 400,000 clones, 70% to 90% of them seen just once. CDR3 length: 17 residues. V dropped 3 bases and J dropped 5; count of bases not matched to a gene: 11. CDR1 is LGHDT and CDR2 is YNNKEL in the germline V gene (reference sequence).

The receptor was isolated from a woman in her sixties with COVID-19, enrolled during active disease. This chain connects TRBV3-1 (or the pseudogene TRBV3-2) to TRBJ2-3, with 10 bases matching TRBD2. The sequenced material came from peripheral blood. CDR3 residues: CASSHHQAGGFRDTQYF. The CDR3 DNA is TGTGCCAGCAGCCACCACCAAGCGGGGGGGTTTCGAGATACGCAGTATTTT.